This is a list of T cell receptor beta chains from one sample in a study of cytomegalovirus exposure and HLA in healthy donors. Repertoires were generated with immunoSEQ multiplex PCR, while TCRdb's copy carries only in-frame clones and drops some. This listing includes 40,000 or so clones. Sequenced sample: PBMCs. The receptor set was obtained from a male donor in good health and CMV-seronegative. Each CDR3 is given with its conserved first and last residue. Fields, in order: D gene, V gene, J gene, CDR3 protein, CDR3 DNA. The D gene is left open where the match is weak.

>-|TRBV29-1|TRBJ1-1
CSVATLGGAGTEAFF
TGCAGCGTCGCTACCCTGGGCGGGGCAGGCACTGAAGCTTTCTTT
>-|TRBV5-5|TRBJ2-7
CASSLGLGTYEQYF
TGTGCCAGCAGCTTGGGACTAGGGACCTACGAGCAGTACTTC
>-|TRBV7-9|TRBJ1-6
CASSLTSTANSPLHF
TGTGCCAGCAGCTTAACGTCGACAGCTAATTCACCCCTCCACTTT
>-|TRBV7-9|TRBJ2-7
CASSLVGGYEQYF
TGTGCCAGCAGCTTAGTGGGGGGCTACGAGCAGTACTTC
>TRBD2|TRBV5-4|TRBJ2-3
CASSLGAFGGGGDTQYF
TGTGCCAGCAGCTTGGGAGCCTTCGGCGGGGGGGGAGATACGCAGTATTTT
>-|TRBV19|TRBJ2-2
CASSIGQLNTGELFF
TGTGCCAGTAGTATAGGACAGTTGAACACCGGGGAGCTGTTTTTT
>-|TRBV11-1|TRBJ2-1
CASSPSPSSYNEQFF
TGTGCCAGCAGCCCGTCGCCGAGCTCCTACAATGAGCAGTTCTTC
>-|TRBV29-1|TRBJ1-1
CSASRGGMAFF
TGCAGCGCCTCGCGGGGGGGGATGGCTTTCTTT
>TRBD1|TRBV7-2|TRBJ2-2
CASSPSLFRTGGNTGELFF
TGTGCCAGCAGCCCGTCTTTATTTAGGACAGGGGGTAACACCGGGGAGCTGTTTTTT
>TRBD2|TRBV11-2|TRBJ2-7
CASSLVGTNPYEQYF
TGTGCCAGCAGCTTAGTGGGGACTAACCCCTACGAGCAGTACTTC
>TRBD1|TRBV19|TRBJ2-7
CASSTQYRGDEQYF
TGTGCCAGTAGTACCCAGTACAGGGGCGACGAGCAGTACTTC
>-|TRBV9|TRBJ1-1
CASSVVQVTTEAFF
TGTGCCAGCAGCGTAGTTCAGGTCACCACTGAAGCTTTCTTT
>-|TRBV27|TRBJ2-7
CASSLGQVGYEQYF
TGTGCCAGCAGTTTAGGGCAGGTAGGCTACGAGCAGTACTTC
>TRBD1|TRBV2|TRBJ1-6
CASTRDRVNSPLHF
TGTGCCAGCACCCGGGACAGGGTCAATTCACCCCTCCACTTT
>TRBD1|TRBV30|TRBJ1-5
CAWSPDRGGQPQHF
TGTGCCTGGAGCCCCGACAGGGGCGGTCAGCCCCAGCATTTT
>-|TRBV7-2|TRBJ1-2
CASSPGSGYTF
TGTGCCAGCAGCCCAGGATCTGGCTACACCTTC
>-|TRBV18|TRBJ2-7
CASSPPRLPYEQYF
TGTGCCAGCTCCCCTCCCAGATTACCCTACGAGCAGTACTTC
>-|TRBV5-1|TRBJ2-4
CASSQTGNIQYF
TGCGCCAGCAGCCAGACAGGAAACATTCAGTACTTC
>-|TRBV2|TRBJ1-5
CASSETGHNQPQHF
TGTGCCAGCAGCGAGACAGGCCACAATCAGCCCCAGCATTTT
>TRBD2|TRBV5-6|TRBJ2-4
CASSLGGSLAKNIQYF
TGTGCCAGCAGCCTGGGCGGGAGTCTAGCCAAAAACATTCAGTACTTC
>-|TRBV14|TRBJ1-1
CASRPQALMNTEAFF
TGTGCCAGCAGACCTCAAGCGCTCATGAACACTGAAGCTTTCTTT
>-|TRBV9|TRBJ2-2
CASSATPNTGELFF
TGTGCCAGCAGCGCGACACCGAACACCGGGGAGCTGTTTTTT
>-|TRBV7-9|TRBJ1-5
CASSLGRTSNQPQHF
TGTGCCAGCAGCTTAGGACGGACAAGCAATCAGCCCCAGCATTTT
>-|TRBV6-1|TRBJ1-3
CASTQGRNTIYF
TGTGCCAGCACCCAGGGGAGAAACACCATATATTTT